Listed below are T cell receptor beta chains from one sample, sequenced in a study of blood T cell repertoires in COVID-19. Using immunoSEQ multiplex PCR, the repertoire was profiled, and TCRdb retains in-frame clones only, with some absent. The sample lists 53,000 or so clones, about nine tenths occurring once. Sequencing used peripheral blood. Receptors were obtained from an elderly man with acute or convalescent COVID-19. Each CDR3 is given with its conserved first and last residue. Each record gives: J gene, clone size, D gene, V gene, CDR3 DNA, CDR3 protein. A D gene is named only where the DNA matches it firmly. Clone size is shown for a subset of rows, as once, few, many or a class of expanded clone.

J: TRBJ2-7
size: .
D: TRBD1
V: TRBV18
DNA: TGTGCCAGCTCTCGGGACAGGGGGAACGAGCAGTACTTC
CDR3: CASSRDRGNEQYF

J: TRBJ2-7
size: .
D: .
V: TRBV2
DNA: TGTGCCAGCAGGGTGGACACCATGAGCTCCTACGAGCAGTACTTC
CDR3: CASRVDTMSSYEQYF

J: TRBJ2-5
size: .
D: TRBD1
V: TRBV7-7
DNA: TGTGCTAGCAGCTTAGGCCCAGGACAGGGGGCAGAGACCCAGTACTTC
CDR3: CASSLGPGQGAETQYF

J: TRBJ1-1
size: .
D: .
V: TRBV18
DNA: TGTGCCAGCTCATCTCAAACCCAAGAGACTGAAGCTTTCTTT
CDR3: CASSSQTQETEAFF

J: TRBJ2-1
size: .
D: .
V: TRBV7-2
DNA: TGTGCCAGCAGCTTGGTGAAGGGGTACAATGAGCAGTTCTTC
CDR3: CASSLVKGYNEQFF

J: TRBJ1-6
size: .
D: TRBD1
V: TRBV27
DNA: TGTGCCAGCAGTTATGGACAGGCCAATAATTCACCCCTCCACTTT
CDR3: CASSYGQANNSPLHF

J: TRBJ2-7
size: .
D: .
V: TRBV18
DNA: TGTGCCAGCTCCCCGCAGGGTGACGAGCAGTACTTC
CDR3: CASSPQGDEQYF

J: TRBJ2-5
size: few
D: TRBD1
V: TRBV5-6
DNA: TGTGCCAGCAGCTCGAACAGGGGGAGAAGAGAGACCCAGTACTTC
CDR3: CASSSNRGRRETQYF

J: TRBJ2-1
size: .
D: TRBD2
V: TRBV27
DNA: TGTGCCAGCTCCATAGCGGGGAGAAATGAGCAGTTCTTC
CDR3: CASSIAGRNEQFF

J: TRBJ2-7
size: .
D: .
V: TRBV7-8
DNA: TGTGCCAGCAGCTCCAATGGGCCAGTGAGCTCCTACGAGCAGTACTTC
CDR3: CASSSNGPVSSYEQYF

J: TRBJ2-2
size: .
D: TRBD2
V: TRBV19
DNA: TGTGCCAGTAGTCTCAGGACGGGGGGGAGAACCGGGGAGCTGTTTTTT
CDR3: CASSLRTGGRTGELFF

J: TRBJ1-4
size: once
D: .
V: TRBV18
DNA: TGTGCCAGCTCACATAGGGCCGAGGGAAATGAAAAACTGTTTTTT
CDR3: CASSHRAEGNEKLFF

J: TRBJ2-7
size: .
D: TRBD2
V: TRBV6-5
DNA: TGTGCCAGCAGTTACGGGGAGGGGTCCTACGAGCAGTACTTC
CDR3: CASSYGEGSYEQYF

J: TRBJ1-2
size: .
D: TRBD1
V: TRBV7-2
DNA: TGTGCCAGCAGCTTAGGGACAGGGACCCGCTATGGCTACACCTTC
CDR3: CASSLGTGTRYGYTF

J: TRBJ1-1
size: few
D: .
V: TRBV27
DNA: TGTGCCAGCCGAAAAGGGGGGAACACTGAAGCTTTCTTT
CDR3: CASRKGGNTEAFF

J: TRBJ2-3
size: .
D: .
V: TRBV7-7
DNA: TGTGCTAGCAGCTTGGGCGGCACAGATACGCAGTATTTT
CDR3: CASSLGGTDTQYF

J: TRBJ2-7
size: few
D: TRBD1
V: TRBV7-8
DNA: TGTGCCAGCAGCTGGGACAGGGCAACCTACGAGCAGTACTTC
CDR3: CASSWDRATYEQYF

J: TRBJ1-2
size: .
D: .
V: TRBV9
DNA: TGTGCCAGCAGCCCACACCTCCCTGACCTGAAGGGGTATGGCTACACCTTC
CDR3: CASSPHLPDLKGYGYTF

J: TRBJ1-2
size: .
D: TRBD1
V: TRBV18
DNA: TGTGCCAGCTCACAACCGACAGGGGTCTATGGCTACACCTTC
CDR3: CASSQPTGVYGYTF

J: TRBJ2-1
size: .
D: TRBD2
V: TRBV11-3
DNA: TGTGCCAGCAGCTTAGATCTTAGCGGGGGGGCGATTGAGCAGTTCTTC
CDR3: CASSLDLSGGAIEQFF

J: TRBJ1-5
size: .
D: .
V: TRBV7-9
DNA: TGTGCCAGCAGCTTAGTAGGGGGAAATCAGCCCCAGCATTTT
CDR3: CASSLVGGNQPQHF

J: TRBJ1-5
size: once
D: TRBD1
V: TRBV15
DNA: TGTGCCACCAGCAGGGACAGGGGGCTTGGCAATCAGCCCCAGCATTTT
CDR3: CATSRDRGLGNQPQHF

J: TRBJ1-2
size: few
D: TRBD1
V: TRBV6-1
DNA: TGTGCCAGCAGTCAGGGGGAGATTAGGGGCTACACCTTC
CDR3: CASSQGEIRGYTF

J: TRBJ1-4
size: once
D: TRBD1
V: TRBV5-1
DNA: TGCGCCAGCAGTCGGGACAGCCCGGGAGAAAAACTGTTTTTT
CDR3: CASSRDSPGEKLFF

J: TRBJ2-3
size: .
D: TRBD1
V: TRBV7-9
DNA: TGTGCCAGCAGCTCAAGGGACAGGGTAGATACGCAGTATTTT
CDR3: CASSSRDRVDTQYF

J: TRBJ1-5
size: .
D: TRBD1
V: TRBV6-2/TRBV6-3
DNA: TGTGCCAGCAGTTACGGACAGGTAGGGAATCAGCCCCAGCATTTT
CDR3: CASSYGQVGNQPQHF

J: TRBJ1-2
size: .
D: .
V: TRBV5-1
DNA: TGCGCCAGCGGGACAAACAGTGGCTACACCTTC
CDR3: CASGTNSGYTF

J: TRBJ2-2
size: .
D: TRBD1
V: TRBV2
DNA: TGTGCCAGCATGGCCAGGGGGTCCGGGGAGCTGTTTTTT
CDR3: CASMARGSGELFF